Included here is one T cell receptor (beta chain) sequence, with context. This entry belongs to a study of blood T cell repertoires in COVID-19. Study as a whole: Acute-phase and convalescent COVID-19 samples originated in the United States, Italy and Spain. PBMCs, B-cell-depleted T cells, or T cells were the source of the cDNA or gDNA that made up the material.

Assay used: immunoSEQ multiplex PCR; TCRdb lists only in-frame clones, some missing. The sample lists 230,000 or so clones, 85% to 90% seen once, with approximately 2.1% in the top ten. V was pared by 5 bases and J by 5 bases, with 8 bases of the junction left unmatched. The CDR3 extends over 15 amino acids. Per germline, CDR1 SGHTA and CDR2 FQGNSA. In Seattle, patients joined the study during active infection and were tracked longitudinally. Sequencing was carried out using peripheral blood. The sequence derives from a woman aged 55-70 years with COVID-19, enrolled during active disease. V gene TRBV7-2 combines with J gene TRBJ1-2; TRBD1 matches 10 bases. The CDR3 DNA is TGTGCCAGCAGCGCCTGGGACAGGGGTAATTATGGCTACACCTTC. This translates into CASSAWDRGNYGYTF.